This T cell receptor (beta chain) was identified during a study of blood T cell repertoires in COVID-19. Turning to the study itself: T cells, B-cell-depleted T cells, or PBMCs provided the cDNA or gDNA that served as material.

The age range of participants was about 18 to 90 years, with residence in around 22 US areas. Source study methods: The assay estimated nucleated cells by amplifying reference gene primers. Here immunoSEQ multiplex PCR was the method, and the copy in TCRdb shows in-frame clones only, minus some. That table furnishes V, J and clone size, whereas the DNA furnished D and trimming. The sample carries roughly 240,000 clones, more than 75% recorded once. Germline V gene lookup returns CDR1 KGHSY and CDR2 FQNENV. The germline V and J ends were trimmed by 4 bases and 5 bases, with 12 bases remaining between them. The CDR3 sequence is 14 residues long.

The chain combines TRBV16 with TRBJ2-1; D unresolved. The source material was PBMCs or T cells enriched from blood (not recorded which). The TCR was taken from a woman between 45 and 65 years old who had recovered from COVID-19. In nucleotides, the CDR3 is TGTGCCAGCAGCCCACAGATGGTGAACAATGAGCAGTTCTTC. This codes for CASSPQMVNNEQFF. Combining the CDR3 with reference TRBV16 and TRBJ2-1 gives the whole variable domain GEEVAQTPKHLVRGEGQKAKLYCAPIKGHSYVFWYQQVLKNEFKFLISFQNENVFDETGMPKERFSAKCLPNSPCSLEIQATKLEDSAVYFCASSPQMVNNEQFFGPGTRLTVL.